Sequencing of this TCR beta chain was carried out in a study of cytomegalovirus exposure and HLA in healthy donors. The study ran its PCR with 60 Vbeta and 13 Jbeta primers. The data were produced by immunoSEQ multiplex PCR, yet TCRdb's version contains in-frame clones alone and is incomplete. This repertoire includes under 65,000 clones. Germline CDR1 SGHTA, CDR2 FQGNSA. This CDR3 comprises 16 residues. V was clipped by 0 bases and J by 2 bases; unmatched bases: 7. Sequenced: PBMCs. The sequence was collected from a young woman in good health and CMV-seronegative. The chain has TRBV7-2 and TRBJ2-7; 7 bases agree with TRBD2. The CDR3 nucleotides are TGTGCCAGCAGCTTAGCGGGCCTAGCGGTGACCTACGAGCAGTACTTC. Encoded protein: CASSLAGLAVTYEQYF.